The 20 T cell receptor beta chains presented below share a single source sample, sequenced in a study of PD-1 blockade in mismatch repair-deficient tumors (dated by TCRdb to about 2017). Library preparation employed the immunoSEQ multiplex PCR assay. The table was pulled from immuneACCESS by TCRdb, which kept in-frame rearrangements only. Such tables lose some clones; where checked, under half of the loss comes from unresolved V genes, and the rest has no known cause. Across this sample there are about 68,000 clones, with 70% to 85% seen only once. The ten largest clones represent approximately 5% of the sample. Sequenced material: peripheral blood, taken 2 weeks after starting pembrolizumab. All receptors come from an adult with mismatch repair-deficient cancer.

The chain joins TRBV29-1 to TRBJ2-2; tentatively, D is TRBD1 (6 bases). Germline CDR1 reads SQVTM; CDR2 reads ANQGSEA. CDR3 length: 14 residues. V lost 6 bases to trimming and J lost 5 bases, with 16 bases between them. CDR3 in amino acids: CSVRGARATGELFF. The CDR3 nucleotides read TGCAGCGTCAGGGGCGCCAGAGCGACCGGGGAGCTGTTTTTT.

The chain uses TRBV2 and TRBJ1-1; D unresolved. The CDR3 has 11 residues. Germline lookup yields CDR1 SNHLY and CDR2 FYNNEI. V was clipped by 4 bases and J by 11 bases, with 11 bases between them. DNA of the CDR3: TGTGCCAGCAGTGGAGTATCCGCGGCTTTCTTT. Its protein product is CASSGVSAAFF.

The chain carries TRBV7-9 and TRBJ1-3, with 7 nucleotides matching TRBD1. The V gene end was trimmed by 6 bases and the J gene end by 4 bases; junction bases not matched to a gene: 12. The CDR3 runs 16 residues. Looked up from germline, CDR1 is SEHNR and CDR2 is FQNEAQ (reference sequence). The CDR3 reads CASSSLWTGSGNTIYF. In DNA, the CDR3 is TGTGCCAGCAGTTCATTATGGACAGGCTCAGGAAACACCATATATTTT.

The chain is built from TRBV15 and TRBJ2-3; tentatively, D is TRBD1 (5 bases). The CDR3 extends over 17 amino acids. Germline assignment: CDR1 LNHNV and CDR2 YYDKDF (reference sequence). Deletions cut 4 bases from V and 2 bases from J, with 19 bases between. The CDR3 region is CATSMPTDPAATDTQYF. The CDR3 bases are TGTGCCACCAGCATGCCGACAGACCCAGCCGCCACAGATACGCAGTATTTT.

The CDR3 sequence is CASGLERQGIIWNYGYTF. The CDR3 nucleotides read TGTGCTAGTGGTTTGGAACGACAGGGTATTATTTGGAACTATGGCTACACCTTC. The V and J genes are TRBV12-5 and TRBJ1-2; 7 bases fit TRBD1. Unmatched junction bases numbered 13, after V lost 1 base and J lost 2 bases. The CDR3 is 18 residues long. Germline V gene data show CDR1 as LGHNT and CDR2 as FRNRAP.

The chain combines TRBV14 with TRBJ2-5; D is uncertain. The length of the CDR3 is 11 residues. Germline V gives CDR1 SGHDN, CDR2 FVKESK. V was pared by 4 bases and J by 4 bases, with 4 bases between. In DNA, the CDR3 is TGTGCCAGCAGCCTGGGAGAGACCCAGTACTTC. Its protein is CASSLGETQYF.

The chain has TRBV5-4 and TRBJ2-3; perhaps TRBD1 as D (5 bases). CDR3 length: 11 amino acids. V was trimmed by 3 bases and J by 6 bases, leaving 5 bases between them. The V gene's germline CDR1 is SGHNT and CDR2 YYREEE (reference sequence). The CDR3 sequence is CASSYRDTQYF. In DNA form, the CDR3 reads TGTGCCAGCAGCTACAGGGATACGCAGTATTTT.

The CDR3 coding sequence is TGTGCCAGCAGTGAAGAGGGACGGAGCTACGAGCAGTACTTC. As protein: CASSEEGRSYEQYF. The chain combines TRBV2 with TRBJ2-7; D is perhaps TRBD1 or TRBD2 (5 bases each). Germline values: CDR1 SNHLY, CDR2 FYNNEI. This CDR3 is 14 amino acids long. V dropped 1 base and J dropped 3 bases, with 10 bases sitting between them.

V is TRBV29-1 and J is TRBJ2-1, with 14 bases fitting TRBD2. The CDR3 is made up of 14 amino acids. V was clipped by 6 bases and J by 8 bases; unmatched bases: 6. Germline V gives CDR1 SQVTM, CDR2 ANQGSEA. The CDR3 coding sequence is TGCAGCGTCGCCGGGACTAGCGGGAGCGATGAGCAGTTCTTC. This encodes CSVAGTSGSDEQFF.

A single count supports this clone. V usage is TRBV10-3 and J usage is TRBJ2-5; no clear D gene. The germline gives CDR1 ENHRY, CDR2 SYGVKD. This CDR3 is built from 13 residues. Trimming took off 3 bases at V and 5 bases at J, with 10 bases between the two ends. The CDR3 region has the DNA TGTGCCATCAGTGATGGAGCCCGGGAGACCCAGTACTTC. It encodes CAISDGARETQYF.

The V and J genes are TRBV7-9 and TRBJ2-3; TRBD2 matches at 9 bases. Per germline, CDR1 SEHNR and CDR2 FQNEAQ (reference sequence). V trimming: 1 base; J trimming: 3 bases; junction bases outside the gene matches: 2. The CDR3 spans 15 residues. The CDR3 here is CASSLVAGVTDTQYF. DNA for the CDR3: TGTGCCAGCAGCTTAGTAGCGGGAGTGACAGATACGCAGTATTTT.

This clone was counted only a few times. V is TRBV4-3 and J is TRBJ2-5; the D gene could be TRBD1 or TRBD2 (7 bases each). The CDR3 has 16 residues. Trimming removed 1 base at V and 2 bases at J, with 14 bases between. Germline-derived CDR1 and CDR2 are LGHNA and YSLEER. CDR3 DNA sequence: TGCGCCAGCAGCCAAGGGCAGGGGGGGGTACAAGAGACCCAGTACTTC. Residues: CASSQGQGGVQETQYF.

The J gene is TRBJ2-1, the V gene TRBV10-3; 11 positions agree with TRBD2. Per the germline V gene, CDR1 is ENHRY and CDR2 is SYGVKD. This CDR3 has 16 amino acids. V was pared by 0 bases and J by 8 bases, with 6 bases of the junction left unmatched. DNA for the CDR3: TGTGCCATCAGTGAGTCGACTAGCGGGACGGTAGATGAGCAGTTCTTC. It translates to CAISESTSGTVDEQFF.

This rearrangement joins TRBV7-3 to TRBJ2-3; no firm D call. Germline CDR1 reads SGHTA; CDR2 reads FQGTGA. The CDR3 length is 12 residues. V was trimmed by 5 bases and J by 4 bases, leaving 7 bases between them. The CDR3 reads CASSQGSDTQYF. Here the CDR3 DNA reads TGTGCCAGCAGCCAAGGCTCAGATACGCAGTATTTT.

As concerns this clone: This CDR3 is also generated by other DNA sequences in the sample. The V gene is TRBV2, the J gene TRBJ2-7; D gene ambiguous. Trimming took 2 bases from V and 4 from J, leaving 3 bases between them. Germline V gives CDR1 SNHLY, CDR2 FYNNEI. The CDR3 is 11 amino acids. The CDR3 reads CASSELYEQYF. CDR3 nucleotides: TGTGCCAGCAGTGAACTTTACGAGCAGTACTTC.

This chain links TRBV25-1 with TRBJ1-2; D might be TRBD1 (6 bases). This CDR3 is built from 15 residues. V lost 3 bases, J lost 8 bases, and 19 bases lay in between. Germline CDR1 is MGHDK and CDR2 is SYGVNS. This CDR3 is CASSDLGSGELGYTF. DNA of the CDR3: TGTGCCAGCAGTGACCTCGGGTCAGGGGAATTAGGCTACACCTTC.

The chain combines TRBV7-3 with TRBJ2-1; 14 bases are a match to TRBD2. This CDR3 spans 15 amino acids. Germline-derived CDR1 and CDR2 are SGHTA and FQGTGA. Trimming took 4 bases from V and 8 from J; bases not matched to a gene: 4. The CDR3: CASSWGLAGVYEQFF. Here the CDR3 DNA reads TGTGCCAGCAGCTGGGGACTAGCGGGAGTTTATGAGCAGTTCTTC.

This clone was picked up one time. V usage is TRBV21-1 and J usage is TRBJ2-7; the table's D call, TRBD2, has no DNA check behind it. TRBV21-1 is reported as a pseudogene. This CDR3 comprises 18 residues. CDR3 coding DNA: TGTGCCAGCGGGGGGGGTCCCACGGACAGATTTCCTTCCTACGAGCAGTACTTC. Its translation is CASGGGPTDRFPSYEQYF.

This clone appeared a few times. The chain links TRBV6-1 to TRBJ2-6; D not certain. Trimming left V 5 bases short and J 1 base short, with 9 bases between. The germline gives CDR1 MNHNS, CDR2 SASEGT. The CDR3 is 15 residues long. CDR3 loop: CASSFAGSGANVLTF. The CDR3 DNA is TGTGCCAGCAGTTTTGCCGGATCTGGGGCCAACGTCCTGACTTTC.

The chain links TRBV18 to TRBJ2-1; weak D call: TRBD2 (6 bases). Germline CDR1 KGHSH, CDR2 LQKENI. V was pared by 2 bases and J by 2 bases, with 10 bases between. This CDR3 region has 15 residues. CDR3 DNA: TGTGCCAGCTCACCAGGGCGGGGTACCTACAATGAGCAGTTCTTC. Translated: CASSPGRGTYNEQFF.